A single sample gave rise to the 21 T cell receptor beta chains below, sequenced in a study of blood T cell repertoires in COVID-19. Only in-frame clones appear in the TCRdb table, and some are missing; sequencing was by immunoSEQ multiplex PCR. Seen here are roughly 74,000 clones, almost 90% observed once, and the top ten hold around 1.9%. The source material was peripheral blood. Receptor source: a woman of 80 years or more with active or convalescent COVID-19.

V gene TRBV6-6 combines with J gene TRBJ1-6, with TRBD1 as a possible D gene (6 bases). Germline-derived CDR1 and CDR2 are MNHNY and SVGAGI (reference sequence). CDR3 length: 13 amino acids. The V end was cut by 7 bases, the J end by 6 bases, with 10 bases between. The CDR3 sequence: CASTGQFNSPLHF. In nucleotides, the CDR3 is TGTGCCAGCACCGGACAGTTTAATTCACCCCTCCACTTT.

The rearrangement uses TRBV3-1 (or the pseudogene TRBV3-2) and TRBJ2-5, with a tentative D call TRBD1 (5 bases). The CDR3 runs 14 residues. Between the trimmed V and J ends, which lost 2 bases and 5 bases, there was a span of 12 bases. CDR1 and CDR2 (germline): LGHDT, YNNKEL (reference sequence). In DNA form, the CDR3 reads TGTGCCAGCAGCCAATATATGGGGCGGGAGACCCAGTACTTC. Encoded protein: CASSQYMGRETQYF.

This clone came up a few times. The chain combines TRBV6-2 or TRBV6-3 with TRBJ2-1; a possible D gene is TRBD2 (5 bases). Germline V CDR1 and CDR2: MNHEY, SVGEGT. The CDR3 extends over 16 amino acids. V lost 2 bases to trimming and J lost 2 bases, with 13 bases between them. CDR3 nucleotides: TGTGCCAGCAGTTACGGCCAAGCGGTACCCTACAATGAGCAGTTCTTC. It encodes CASSYGQAVPYNEQFF.

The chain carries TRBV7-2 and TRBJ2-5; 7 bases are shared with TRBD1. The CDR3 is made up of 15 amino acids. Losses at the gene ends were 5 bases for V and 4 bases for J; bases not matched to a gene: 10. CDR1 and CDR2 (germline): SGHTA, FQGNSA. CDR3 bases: TGTGCCAGCAGCACCCCTCAAGGGGGCGGAGAGACCCAGTACTTC. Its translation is CASSTPQGGGETQYF.

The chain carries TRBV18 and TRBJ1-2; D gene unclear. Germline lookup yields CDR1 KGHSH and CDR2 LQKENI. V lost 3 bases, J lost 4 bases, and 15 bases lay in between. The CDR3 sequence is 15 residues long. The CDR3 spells CASSPVSEQIYGYTF. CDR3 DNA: TGTGCCAGCTCACCTGTATCAGAACAGATCTATGGCTACACCTTC. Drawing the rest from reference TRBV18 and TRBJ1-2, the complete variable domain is NAGVMQNPRHLVRRRGQEARLRCSPMKGHSHVYWYRQLPEEGLKFMVYLQKENIIDESGMPKERFSAEFPKEGPSILRIQQVVRGDSAAYFCASSPVSEQIYGYTFGSGTRLTVV.

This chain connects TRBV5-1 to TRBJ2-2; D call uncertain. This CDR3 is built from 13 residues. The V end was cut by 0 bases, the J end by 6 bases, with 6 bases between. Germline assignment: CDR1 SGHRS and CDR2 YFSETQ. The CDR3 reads CASSLDYSGELFF. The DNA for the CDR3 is TGCGCCAGCAGCTTGGACTATTCCGGGGAGCTGTTTTTT.

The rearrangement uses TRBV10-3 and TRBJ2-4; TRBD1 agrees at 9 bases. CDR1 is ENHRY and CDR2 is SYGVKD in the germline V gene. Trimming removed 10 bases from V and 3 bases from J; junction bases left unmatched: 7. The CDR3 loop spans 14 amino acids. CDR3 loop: CATRDREGKNIQYF. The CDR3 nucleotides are TGTGCCACGAGGGACAGGGAGGGCAAAAACATTCAGTACTTC.

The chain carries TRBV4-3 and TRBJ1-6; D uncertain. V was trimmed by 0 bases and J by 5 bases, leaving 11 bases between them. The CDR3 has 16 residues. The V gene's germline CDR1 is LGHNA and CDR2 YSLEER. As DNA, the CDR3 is TGCGCCAGCAGCCAAGAAGCCCAGAGGGATAATTCACCCCTCCACTTT. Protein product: CASSQEAQRDNSPLHF.

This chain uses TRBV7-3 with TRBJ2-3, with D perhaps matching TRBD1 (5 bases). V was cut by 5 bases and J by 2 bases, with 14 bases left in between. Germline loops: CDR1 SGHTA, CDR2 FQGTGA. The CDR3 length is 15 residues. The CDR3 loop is CASSPERTTTDTQYF. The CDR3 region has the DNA TGTGCCAGCAGCCCAGAGAGGACAACCACAGATACGCAGTATTTT. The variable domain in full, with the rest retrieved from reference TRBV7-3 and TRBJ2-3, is GAGVSQTPSNKVTEKGKYVELRCDPISGHTALYWYRQSLGQGPEFLIYFQGTGAADDSGLPNDRFFAVRPEGSVSTLKIQRTERGDSAVYLCASSPERTTTDTQYFGPGTRLTVL.

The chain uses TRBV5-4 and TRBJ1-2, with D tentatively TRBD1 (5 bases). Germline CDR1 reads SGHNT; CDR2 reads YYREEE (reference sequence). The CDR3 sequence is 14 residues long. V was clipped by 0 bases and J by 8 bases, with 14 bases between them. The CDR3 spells CASSLAGTAFGYTF. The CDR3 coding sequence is TGTGCCAGCAGCTTGGCTGGGACTGCATTCGGCTACACCTTC.

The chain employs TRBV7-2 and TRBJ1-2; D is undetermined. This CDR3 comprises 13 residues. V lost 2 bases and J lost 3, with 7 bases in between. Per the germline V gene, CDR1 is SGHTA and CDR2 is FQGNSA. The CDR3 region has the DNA TGTGCCAGCAGCTTACTACGGGACTATGGCTACACCTTC. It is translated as CASSLLRDYGYTF. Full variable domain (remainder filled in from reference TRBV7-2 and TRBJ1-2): GAGVSQSPSNKVTEKGKDVELRCDPISGHTALYWYRQSLGQGLEFLIYFQGNSAPDKSGLPSDRFSAERTGGSVSTLTIQRTQQEDSAVYLCASSLLRDYGYTFGSGTRLTVV.

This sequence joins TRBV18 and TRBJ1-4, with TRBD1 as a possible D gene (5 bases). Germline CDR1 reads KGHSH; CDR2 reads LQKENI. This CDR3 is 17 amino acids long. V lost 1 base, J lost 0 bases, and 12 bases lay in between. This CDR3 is CASSPLQGASTNEKLFF. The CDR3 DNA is TGTGCCAGCTCACCACTCCAAGGGGCTTCAACTAATGAAAAACTGTTTTTT.

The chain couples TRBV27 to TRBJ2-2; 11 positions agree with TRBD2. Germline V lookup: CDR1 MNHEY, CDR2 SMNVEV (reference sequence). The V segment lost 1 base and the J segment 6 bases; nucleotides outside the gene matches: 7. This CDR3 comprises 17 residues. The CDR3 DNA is TGTGCCAGCAGTTTATATAGCGGGGGGGCCTTTCCCGGGGAGCTGTTTTTT. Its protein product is CASSLYSGGAFPGELFF.

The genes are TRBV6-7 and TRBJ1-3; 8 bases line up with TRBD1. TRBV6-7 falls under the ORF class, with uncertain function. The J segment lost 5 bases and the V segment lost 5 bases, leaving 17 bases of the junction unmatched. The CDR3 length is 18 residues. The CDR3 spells CASSHPHSDRGERNTIYF. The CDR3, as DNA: TGTGCCAGCAGTCACCCACATAGCGACAGGGGTGAGCGAAACACCATATATTTT.

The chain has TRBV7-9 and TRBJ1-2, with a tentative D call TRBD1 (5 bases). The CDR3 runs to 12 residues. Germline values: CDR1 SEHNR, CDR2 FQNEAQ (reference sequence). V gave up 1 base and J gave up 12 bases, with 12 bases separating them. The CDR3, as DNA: TGTGCCAGCAGCTTAGACAGGCGAGGCGACACCTTC. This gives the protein CASSLDRRGDTF.

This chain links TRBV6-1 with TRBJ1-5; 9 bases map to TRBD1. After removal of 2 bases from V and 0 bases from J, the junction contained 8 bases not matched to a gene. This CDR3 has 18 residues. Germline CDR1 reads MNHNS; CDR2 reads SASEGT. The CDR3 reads CASSEPRTGDYSNQPQHF. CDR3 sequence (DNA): TGTGCCAGCAGTGAACCAAGGACAGGGGATTATAGCAATCAGCCCCAGCATTTT.

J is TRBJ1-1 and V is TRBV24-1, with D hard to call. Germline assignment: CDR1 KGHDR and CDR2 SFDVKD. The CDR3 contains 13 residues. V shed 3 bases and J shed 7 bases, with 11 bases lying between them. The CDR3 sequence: CATSDLPTGEAFF. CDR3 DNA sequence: TGTGCCACCAGTGATCTTCCCACTGGTGAAGCTTTCTTT.

The CDR3 DNA is TGTGCCAGCAGGGCAGGGGCGGGCTATGGCTACACCTTC. Translated, it gives CASRAGAGYGYTF. The genes are TRBV25-1 and TRBJ1-2; D is perhaps TRBD1 (6 bases). CDR1 MGHDK and CDR2 SYGVNS come from the germline V gene. Deletions cut 6 bases from V and 4 bases from J, with 12 bases between. The CDR3 loop spans 13 amino acids.

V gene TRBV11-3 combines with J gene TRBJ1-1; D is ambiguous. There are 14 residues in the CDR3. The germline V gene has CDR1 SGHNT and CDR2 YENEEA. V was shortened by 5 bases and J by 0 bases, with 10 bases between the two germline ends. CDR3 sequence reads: CASSLDGMNTEAFF. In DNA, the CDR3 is TGTGCCAGCAGCCTCGACGGGATGAACACTGAAGCTTTCTTT.

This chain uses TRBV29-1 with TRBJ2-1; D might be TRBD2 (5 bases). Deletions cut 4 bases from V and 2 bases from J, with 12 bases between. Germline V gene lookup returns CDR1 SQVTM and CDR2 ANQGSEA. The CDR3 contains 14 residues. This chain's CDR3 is CSVASSSTYNEQFF. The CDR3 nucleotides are TGCAGCGTTGCGTCGTCTAGCACCTACAATGAGCAGTTCTTC.

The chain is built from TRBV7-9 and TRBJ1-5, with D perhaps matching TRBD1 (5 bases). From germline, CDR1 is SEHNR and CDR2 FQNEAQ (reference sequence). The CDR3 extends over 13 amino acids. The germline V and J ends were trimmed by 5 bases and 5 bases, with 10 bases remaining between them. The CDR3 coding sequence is TGTGCCAGCAGCCCAGGGTTTGATCAGCCCCAGCATTTT. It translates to CASSPGFDQPQHF. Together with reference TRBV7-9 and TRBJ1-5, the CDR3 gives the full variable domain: DTGVSQNPRHKITKRGQNVTFRCDPISEHNRLYWYRQTLGQGPEFLTYFQNEAQLEKSRLLSDRFSAERPKGSFSTLEIQRTEQGDSAMYLCASSPGFDQPQHFGDGTRLSIL.